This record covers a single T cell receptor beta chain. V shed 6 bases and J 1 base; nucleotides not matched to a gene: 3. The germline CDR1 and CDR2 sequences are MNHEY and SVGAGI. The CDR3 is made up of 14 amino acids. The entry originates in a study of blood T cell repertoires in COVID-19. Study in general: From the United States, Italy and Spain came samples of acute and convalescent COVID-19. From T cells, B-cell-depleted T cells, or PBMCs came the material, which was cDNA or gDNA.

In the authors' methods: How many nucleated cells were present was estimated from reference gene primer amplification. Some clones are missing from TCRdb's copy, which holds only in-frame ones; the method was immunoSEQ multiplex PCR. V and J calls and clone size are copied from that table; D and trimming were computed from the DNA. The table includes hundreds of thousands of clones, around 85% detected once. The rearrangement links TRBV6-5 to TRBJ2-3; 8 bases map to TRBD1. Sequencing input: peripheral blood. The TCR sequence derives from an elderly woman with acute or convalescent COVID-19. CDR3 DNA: TGTGCCAGCAGGAGGGGACAGGGCACAGATACGCAGTATTTT. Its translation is CASRRGQGTDTQYF.